The clone carrying this T cell receptor beta chain was found many times. The target antigen is unknown. TCRdb processed the multiplex PCR reads anew with MiXCR; each CDR3 protein has one entry. The sample lists about 230,000 distinct CDR3 sequences; 32% were seen once. Breast cancer patients provided tissue from their axillary draining lymph nodes. Germline assignment: CDR1 SGHNT and CDR2 YENEEA. The CDR3 length is 13 residues. Trimming took 5 bases from V and 7 from J, leaving 11 bases between them. The sample comes from a study of breast tumors, draining lymph nodes, adjacent tissues. Notes on the study in general: Tumor T cell lymph node origin was a supported hypothesis, not proven. Tumor TCR diversity was below lymph nodes but above nontumor tissue. Findings are consistent with lymph node origin and intratumoral expansion of most tumor T cells. Luminal-like breast cancer showed significantly greater tumor-nontumor repertoire similarity than basal-like breast cancer did.

The source material was axillary lymph node tissue. This TCR was recovered from a female donor with breast cancer. Some clones in this sample may be carry-over from other donors' samples. The chain is built from TRBV11-3 and TRBJ2-2; no reliable D call. The CDR3 loop reads CASSLQGGGELFF. Here the CDR3 DNA reads TGTGCCAGCAGCCTTCAAGGCGGCGGGGAGCTGTTTTTT.